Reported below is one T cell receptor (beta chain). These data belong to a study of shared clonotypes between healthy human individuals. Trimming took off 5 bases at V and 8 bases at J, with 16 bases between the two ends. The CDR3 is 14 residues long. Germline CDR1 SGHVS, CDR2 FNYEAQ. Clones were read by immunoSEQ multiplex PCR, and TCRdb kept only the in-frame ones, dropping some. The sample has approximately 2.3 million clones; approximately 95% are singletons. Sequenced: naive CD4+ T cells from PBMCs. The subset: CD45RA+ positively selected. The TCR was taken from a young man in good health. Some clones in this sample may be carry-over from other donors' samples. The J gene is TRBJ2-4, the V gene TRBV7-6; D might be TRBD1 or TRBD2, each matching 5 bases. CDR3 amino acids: CASSLGDRGDIQYF. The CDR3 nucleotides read TGTGCCAGCAGCCTAGGGGACCGGGGTGACATTCAGTACTTC.